These 26 T cell receptor beta chains came from one sample sequenced in a study of T cell responses to AZD1222 COVID-19 vaccine. Sequenced by immunoSEQ multiplex PCR; TCRdb stores in-frame clones only, minus some. The profile shows about 140,000 clones, more than 80% of them singletons. The sample consisted of peripheral blood, taken on day 0 of AZD1222 vaccination. The source is an adult in good health.

The rearrangement uses TRBV6-5 and TRBJ1-6; 8 nucleotides match TRBD1. Trimming cost V 7 bases and J 9 bases; bases outside gene matches: 11. Per the germline V gene, CDR1 is MNHEY and CDR2 is SVGAGI. The CDR3 runs 15 residues. The CDR3 sequence: CASNKGGTGISPLHF. CDR3 DNA sequence: TGTGCCAGCAACAAGGGGGGGACAGGAATTTCACCCCTCCACTTT.

V and J are TRBV2 and TRBJ2-7; possible D gene TRBD1, 5 bases. The CDR3 contains 12 residues. Between the trimmed V and J ends, which lost 8 bases and 3 bases, there was a span of 11 bases. Germline V gene sequence: CDR1 SNHLY, CDR2 FYNNEI. The CDR3 sequence is CASSQALYEQYF. The CDR3 DNA sequence: TGTGCCAGCTCACAGGCCCTCTACGAGCAGTACTTC.

This chain joins TRBV2 and TRBJ2-1; D may be TRBD2 (6 bases). This CDR3 comprises 14 residues. The V gene lost 6 bases and the J gene lost 4 bases, with 13 bases spanning the gap. The germline gives CDR1 SNHLY, CDR2 FYNNEI. The CDR3 nucleotides read TGTGCCAGCAGCTGGGGGGAGTCTTACAATGAGCAGTTCTTC. Translated: CASSWGESYNEQFF.

Only one count was recorded for this clone. The V and J genes are TRBV18 and TRBJ2-5; perhaps TRBD1 as D (6 bases). CDR3 size: 13 residues. With 3 bases removed from V and 2 bases from J, the gap between germline ends came to 7 bases. The germline V gene has CDR1 KGHSH and CDR2 LQKENI. The CDR3 DNA follows: TGTGCCAGCTCACCGGGACATCAAGAGACCCAGTACTTC. It specifies CASSPGHQETQYF.

V is TRBV18 and J is TRBJ1-6, with 10 bases that match TRBD1. V lost 6 bases, J lost 8 bases, and 7 bases stayed unmatched. The V gene's germline CDR1 is KGHSH and CDR2 LQKENI. This CDR3 is 15 amino acids long. CDR3 DNA sequence: TGTGCCAGCTCCCACCTCGACAGGGGGCATTCACCCCTCCACTTT. Translation gives CASSHLDRGHSPLHF.

V usage is TRBV4-3 and J usage is TRBJ2-5; possibly TRBD2 for D (6 bases). Germline assignment: CDR1 LGHNA and CDR2 YSLEER. CDR3 size: 18 residues. Trimming shortened V by 1 base and J by 4 bases, and 22 bases separated the two germline ends. This chain's CDR3 is CASSQGASWEADSETQYF. The CDR3 DNA reads as TGCGCCAGCAGCCAAGGGGCTTCCTGGGAGGCTGATTCAGAGACCCAGTACTTC.

The chain couples TRBV11-3 to TRBJ2-6; TRBD1 is a possible D gene (7 bases). Trimming pared 5 bases from V and 0 bases from J, leaving 17 bases between. The CDR3 has 18 residues. Germline V gene lookup returns CDR1 SGHNT and CDR2 YENEEA. CDR3 coding DNA: TGTGCCAGCAGCCATGGAGGGGGCGCGAGCTCTGGGGCCAACGTCCTGACTTTC. This gives the protein CASSHGGGASSGANVLTF.

The V call is TRBV3-1 (or the pseudogene TRBV3-2), the J call TRBJ1-2; D uncertain. The CDR3 totals 15 residues. Germline lookup yields CDR1 LGHDT and CDR2 YNNKEL (reference sequence). V shed 1 base and J shed 0 bases, with 9 bases lying between them. CDR3 loop: CASSQVAGANYGYTF. Here the CDR3 DNA reads TGTGCCAGCAGCCAAGTCGCAGGAGCTAACTATGGCTACACCTTC.

This chain joins TRBV4-1 and TRBJ1-1; D possibly corresponds to TRBD1 (6 bases). The V end was cut by 1 base, the J end by 8 bases, with 20 bases between. Germline lookup yields CDR1 MGHRA and CDR2 YSYEKL. This CDR3 comprises 16 residues. The CDR3 DNA follows: TGCGCCAGCAGCCAAGTATCTGGGGGGCCTACCTCCGAAGCTTTCTTT. Translation: CASSQVSGGPTSEAFF.

The gene calls are TRBV27 and TRBJ1-4; D uncertain. Germline V gene data show CDR1 as MNHEY and CDR2 as SMNVEV (reference sequence). With 5 bases removed from V and 8 bases from J, the gap between germline ends came to 18 bases. The CDR3 extends over 15 amino acids. CDR3 in DNA: TGTGCCAGCAGTCCGCAGGATCGATTGGGGGAAAAACTGTTTTTT. Encoded protein: CASSPQDRLGEKLFF.

V is TRBV5-1 and J is TRBJ2-3, with D unclear. The CDR3 totals 13 residues. Germline CDR1 is SGHRS and CDR2 is YFSETQ. Trimming pared 3 bases from V and 1 base from J, leaving 6 bases between. The CDR3: CASSSEGTDTQYF. In DNA, the CDR3 is TGCGCCAGCAGCTCAGAGGGCACAGATACGCAGTATTTT.

CDR3 residues: CATSAGDRQPQHF. The CDR3 DNA reads as TGTGCCACCAGCGCAGGGGATCGTCAGCCCCAGCATTTT. The rearrangement links TRBV15 to TRBJ1-5; the D gene is possibly TRBD1 (6 bases). The germline CDR1 and CDR2 sequences are LNHNV and YYDKDF (reference sequence). Trimming took off 5 bases at V and 6 bases at J, with 11 bases between the two ends. The CDR3 runs to 13 residues.

The gene calls are TRBV9 and TRBJ1-2; D remains unclear. The CDR3 consists of 13 residues. Germline lookup yields CDR1 SGDLS and CDR2 YYNGEE. Trimming stripped 4 bases from V and 8 bases from J, with 15 bases between. Written as DNA, the CDR3 is TGTGCCAGCAGCCAACGGGGAGTAGGCGGCTACACCTTC. This sequence encodes CASSQRGVGGYTF. The full variable domain, with the rest looked up from reference TRBV9 and TRBJ1-2, is DSGVTQTPKHLITATGQRVTLRCSPRSGDLSVYWYQQSLDQGLQFLIQYYNGEERAKGNILERFSAQQFPDLHSELNLSSLELGDSALYFCASSQRGVGGYTFGSGTRLTVV.

The V gene is TRBV4-3, the J gene TRBJ2-7, with TRBD1 matching over 8 bases. The germline gives CDR1 LGHNA, CDR2 YSLEER. The J segment lost 4 bases and the V segment lost 5 bases, leaving 7 bases of the junction unmatched. CDR3 length: 14 residues. CDR3 DNA: TGCGCCAGCAGCTTGGACAGGGTTACGTACGAGCAGTACTTC. Protein: CASSLDRVTYEQYF.

V usage is TRBV6-5 and J usage is TRBJ1-6; the D gene is possibly TRBD1 (5 bases). V dropped 11 bases and J dropped 0 bases, with 17 bases sitting between them. Germline CDR1 MNHEY, CDR2 SVGAGI. The CDR3 consists of 16 residues. The chain's CDR3 is CAPSYGGFSYNSPLHF. The CDR3 bases are TGTGCCCCCAGTTACGGGGGGTTCTCCTATAATTCACCCCTCCACTTT.

J is TRBJ1-2 and V is TRBV19; D may be TRBD1 (6 bases). V lost 3 bases, J lost 2 bases, and 13 bases lay in between. The germline V gene has CDR1 LNHDA and CDR2 SQIVND (reference sequence). This CDR3 contains 15 residues. The CDR3 DNA reads TGTGCCAGTAGTATTGAGGGCAGGGGAAACTATGGCTACACCTTC. Translating gives CASSIEGRGNYGYTF.

The gene calls are TRBV5-1 and TRBJ2-7; TRBD1 matches 9 bases. The CDR3 has 15 amino acids. J was trimmed by 3 bases and V by 2 bases; bases with no gene match: 6. Per germline, CDR1 SGHRS and CDR2 YFSETQ. The CDR3 sequence: CASSFRTGEVYEQYF. The CDR3 DNA follows: TGCGCCAGCAGCTTCCGGACAGGGGAGGTCTACGAGCAGTACTTC.

The chain couples TRBV4-3 to TRBJ1-2; 7 bases are shared with TRBD1. CDR3 length equals 17 residues. With V trimmed by 1 base and J by 5 bases, 13 bases remained unmatched. Germline values: CDR1 LGHNA, CDR2 YSLEER. The CDR3 reads CASSQGIAVTGFYGYTF. The CDR3 nucleotides are TGCGCCAGCAGCCAAGGTATTGCCGTGACAGGGTTTTATGGCTACACCTTC.

The rearrangement joins TRBV2 to TRBJ2-1, with a possible D match to TRBD2 (5 bases). CDR1 is SNHLY, CDR2 FYNNEI, per germline. The CDR3 sequence is 15 residues long. V was cut by 3 bases and J by 3 bases, with 12 bases left in between. CDR3 sequence reads: CASSESSGDYNEQFF. The CDR3 DNA follows: TGTGCCAGCAGTGAGTCGAGCGGTGACTACAATGAGCAGTTCTTC.

This rearrangement joins TRBV6-6 to TRBJ1-2; 11 bases match TRBD1. The germline V gene has CDR1 MNHNY and CDR2 SVGAGI (reference sequence). The V gene end was trimmed by 6 bases and the J gene end by 7 bases; junction bases not matched to a gene: 4. The CDR3 consists of 13 residues. The CDR3 loop is CASSRGQGVGYTF. Written as DNA, the CDR3 is TGTGCCAGCAGCCGGGGACAGGGGGTTGGCTACACCTTC.

V is TRBV19 and J is TRBJ1-4; D might be TRBD1 (6 bases). The germline V gene has CDR1 LNHDA and CDR2 SQIVND (reference sequence). This CDR3 is 14 amino acids long. Trimming stripped 6 bases from V and 4 bases from J, with 12 bases between. The CDR3 sequence: CASSDGQINEKLFF. The CDR3, as DNA: TGTGCCAGTAGCGACGGACAGATTAATGAAAAACTGTTTTTT.

This rearrangement joins TRBV19 to TRBJ1-2; D unresolved. V lost 6 bases and J lost 2, with 13 bases in between. The CDR3 spans 14 residues. Germline-derived CDR1 and CDR2 are LNHDA and SQIVND (reference sequence). CDR3 in DNA: TGTGCCAGTAGGGCGGGGAGCACGAACTATGGCTACACCTTC. Translating it yields CASRAGSTNYGYTF.

The chain joins TRBV5-4 to TRBJ1-6; D call uncertain. Trimming stripped 4 bases from V and 8 bases from J, with 22 bases between. This CDR3 has 17 residues. Germline CDR1 SGHNT, CDR2 YYREEE (reference sequence). DNA for the CDR3: TGTGCCAGCAGCCAAAATCTAATCGGTGGGGTCCATTCACCCCTCCACTTT. Translated, it gives CASSQNLIGGVHSPLHF.

This clone was seen just once. V and J are TRBV7-3 and TRBJ2-2; 7 bases line up with TRBD1. The V and J ends lost 1 base and 1 base, in that order; junction bases with no gene match: 12. The CDR3 length is 19 residues. Looked up from germline, CDR1 is SGHTA and CDR2 is FQGTGA. As DNA, the CDR3 is TGTGCCAGCAGCTTAATGCCTACACCTCGGACAGGGAACACCGGGGAGCTGTTTTTT. Translated, it gives CASSLMPTPRTGNTGELFF.

This chain connects TRBV19 to TRBJ2-7, with D perhaps matching TRBD2 (6 bases). The CDR3 loop spans 15 amino acids. Trimming took 5 bases from V and 2 from J, leaving 16 bases between them. The germline V gene has CDR1 LNHDA and CDR2 SQIVND (reference sequence). CDR3 sequence reads: CASSPQSSGAYEQYF. In nucleotides, the CDR3 is TGTGCCAGTAGTCCCCAAAGTAGCGGTGCCTACGAGCAGTACTTC. The full variable domain, with the rest looked up from reference TRBV19 and TRBJ2-7, is DGGITQSPKYLFRKEGQNVTLSCEQNLNHDAMYWYRQDPGQGLRLIYYSQIVNDFQKGDIAEGYSVSREKKESFPLTVTSAQKNPTAFYLCASSPQSSGAYEQYFGPGTRLTVT.

V gene TRBV9 combines with J gene TRBJ1-5, with D unresolved. The germline V gene has CDR1 SGDLS and CDR2 YYNGEE. Trimming took 0 bases from V and 10 from J, leaving 11 bases between them. This CDR3 is 13 amino acids long. CDR3 protein: CASSVGDQDPQHF. DNA for the CDR3: TGTGCCAGCAGCGTAGGAGACCAGGATCCCCAGCATTTT.